Presented here are 20 T cell receptor beta chains from one specimen sequenced in a study of radiotherapy plus CTLA-4 blockade in lung cancer. Produced via immunoSEQ multiplex PCR; TCRdb's table is partial and in-frame only. This table holds approximately 85,000 clones, about 83% found once. The sequences come from peripheral blood, collected from a patient treated with radiotherapy plus ipilimumab. The receptors shown here come from a human donor with non-small cell lung cancer that progressed on radiotherapy plus ipilimumab.

This chain connects TRBV6-4 to TRBJ2-1; 9 positions agree with TRBD2. The CDR3 totals 15 residues. Per the germline V gene, CDR1 is MRHNA and CDR2 is SNTAGT. Trimming removed 1 base from V and 7 bases from J; junction bases left unmatched: 5. The CDR3, as DNA: TGTGCCAGCAGTGACTTTAGCGGGGGCGCTAATGAGCAGTTCTTC. Its translation: CASSDFSGGANEQFF.

This chain links TRBV6-5 with TRBJ1-1; D gene ambiguous. This CDR3 region has 16 residues. CDR1 and CDR2 from the germline V gene are MNHEY and SVGAGI. V lost 1 base and J 3 bases, leaving 15 bases between the germline ends. This chain's CDR3 is CASSYYAGQEDTEAFF. DNA of the CDR3: TGTGCCAGCAGTTACTACGCCGGTCAGGAAGACACTGAAGCTTTCTTT.

This clone was seen a handful of times. The chain recombines TRBV7-2 with TRBJ2-2, with TRBD1 matching over 7 bases. V lost 5 bases and J lost 4; bases outside the gene matches: 7. There are 15 residues in the CDR3. Germline V gene sequence: CDR1 SGHTA, CDR2 FQGNSA. CDR3 coding DNA: TGTGCCAGCAGCGCCCACAGGGGCCCCACCGGGGAGCTGTTTTTT. Translation gives CASSAHRGPTGELFF.

The CDR3 is CASSFTDRYTEAFF. CDR3 coding DNA: TGTGCCAGCAGCTTTACTGATCGTTACACTGAAGCTTTCTTT. This chain connects TRBV5-4 to TRBJ1-1, with D hard to call. The CDR3 loop spans 14 amino acids. In germline, CDR1 is SGHNT, CDR2 YYREEE (reference sequence). V lost 2 bases and J lost 3, with 11 bases in between.

The chain links TRBV27 to TRBJ1-1; D gene unclear. The CDR3 consists of 14 residues. With 6 bases removed from V and 7 bases from J, the gap between germline ends came to 18 bases. Germline CDR1 is MNHEY and CDR2 is SMNVEV (reference sequence). CDR3 sequence (DNA): TGTGCCAGCAGCCAGTCGGGGAAACGTGTTGAAGCTTTCTTT. Translation: CASSQSGKRVEAFF.

CDR3 residues: CASSYSRTNEQYF. The CDR3 DNA follows: TGTGCCAGCAGTTACTCGAGGACAAACGAGCAGTACTTC. The rearrangement joins TRBV6-5 to TRBJ2-7, with a tentative D call TRBD1 (5 bases). Germline CDR1 MNHEY, CDR2 SVGAGI. There are 13 residues in the CDR3. Trimming took off 0 bases at V and 5 bases at J, with 8 bases between the two ends.

There are a few counts of this clone. One end of the junction does not line up with germline, which may come from a read error. The CDR3 DNA follows: TGTGCCAGCAGCCTAGCCCCGACGGCCGTTTCTGGAAACACCATATATTTT. Amino acids: CASSLAPTAVSGNTIYF. The chain combines TRBV7-9 with TRBJ1-3; no firm D call. Germline V gene lookup returns CDR1 SEHNR and CDR2 FQNEAQ (reference sequence). The CDR3 sequence is 17 residues long.

The genes are TRBV21-1 and TRBJ1-2; the listed D gene, TRBD1, was not tested against the DNA. TRBV21-1 is classified as a pseudogene. The CDR3 contains 15 residues. CDR3 DNA sequence: TGTGCCAGCAGCAAGAAAGACAGGGTCATTCGTGGCTACACCTTC. It yields the protein CASSKKDRVIRGYTF.

This chain joins TRBV6-5 and TRBJ1-2; D is undetermined. The CDR3 covers 14 residues. CDR1 is MNHEY, CDR2 SVGAGI, per germline. Trimming removed 0 bases from V and 8 bases from J, with 13 bases in between. CDR3 sequence (DNA): TGTGCCAGCAGTTACTCGGAGGGCCCGGGAGGCTACACCTTC. It encodes CASSYSEGPGGYTF.

The chain combines TRBV6-5 with TRBJ1-2; 9 bases agree with TRBD1. The CDR3 sequence is 14 residues long. Germline V lookup: CDR1 MNHEY, CDR2 SVGAGI. J was trimmed by 6 bases and V by 0 bases; bases with no gene match: 2. CDR3 sequence (DNA): TGTGCCAGCAGTTACTCGAGGACAGGGGATGGCTACACCTTC. Its translation: CASSYSRTGDGYTF.

This chain links TRBV5-5 with TRBJ1-2, with a tentative D call TRBD1 (6 bases). V was trimmed by 1 base and J by 9 bases, leaving 13 bases between them. Germline values: CDR1 SGHKS, CDR2 YYEKEE (reference sequence). This CDR3 has 13 amino acids. The DNA of the CDR3 is TGTGCCAGCAGCTTGCAGGGGATGGGAAGCTACACCTTC. Protein: CASSLQGMGSYTF.

This chain uses TRBV5-6 with TRBJ1-4, with a weak D call TRBD1 (5 bases). Germline V lookup: CDR1 SGHDT, CDR2 YYEEEE. The CDR3 has 16 amino acids. The V gene lost 0 bases and the J gene lost 2 bases, with 11 bases spanning the gap. The CDR3 region has the DNA TGTGCCAGCAGCTTGGGAGCAGGGAGGACTAATGAAAAACTGTTTTTT. As protein: CASSLGAGRTNEKLFF.

In its sample, this clone was seen a few times. The chain joins TRBV5-1 to TRBJ1-1, with unresolved D. In germline, CDR1 is SGHRS, CDR2 YFSETQ. This CDR3 spans 14 amino acids. The V end lost 1 base, the J end lost 2 bases, and 9 bases lay between the germline ends. CDR3: CASSLFISNTEAFF. The CDR3 nucleotides read TGCGCCAGCAGCTTGTTCATATCAAACACTGAAGCTTTCTTT.

The V call is TRBV18, the J call TRBJ2-7; D tentatively fits TRBD1 or TRBD2 (5 bases each). This CDR3 contains 16 residues. Trimming took 5 bases from V and 2 from J, leaving 19 bases between them. Germline V gene sequence: CDR1 KGHSH, CDR2 LQKENI. CDR3 protein: CASSGEGQGFTYEQYF. CDR3 coding DNA: TGTGCCAGCTCAGGTGAGGGCCAGGGCTTTACCTACGAGCAGTACTTC.

V usage is TRBV11-2 and J usage is TRBJ1-2; no clear D. V gave up 5 bases and J gave up 2 bases, with 15 bases separating them. Per the germline V gene, CDR1 is SGHAT and CDR2 is FQNNGV. The CDR3 loop spans 15 amino acids. DNA of the CDR3: TGTGCCAGCAGCCCGGGGTTGACCGTGAACTATGGCTACACCTTC. This translates into CASSPGLTVNYGYTF.

The V call is TRBV6-1, the J call TRBJ1-6; D remains ambiguous. In germline, CDR1 is MNHNS, CDR2 SASEGT. CDR3 length: 11 residues. Trimming shortened V by 6 bases and J by 14 bases, and 11 bases separated the two germline ends. The CDR3 spells CASRASSALHF. CDR3 sequence (DNA): TGTGCCAGCAGGGCTAGTTCGGCCCTCCACTTT.

The chain couples TRBV7-6 to TRBJ2-3; 12 bases agree with TRBD2. Looked up from germline, CDR1 is SGHVS and CDR2 is FNYEAQ. V trimming: 0 bases; J trimming: 3 bases; junction bases outside the gene matches: 7. There are 18 residues in the CDR3. The CDR3 here is CASSLAPLTSGSTDTQYF. In DNA form, the CDR3 reads TGTGCCAGCAGCTTAGCGCCCCTGACTAGCGGGAGTACAGATACGCAGTATTTT.

The chain has TRBV19 and TRBJ2-7; perhaps TRBD1 as D (5 bases). Deletions cut 5 bases from V and 2 bases from J, with 16 bases between. CDR3 length: 15 residues. Germline CDR1 LNHDA, CDR2 SQIVND (reference sequence). CDR3: CASSLSGRVTYEQYF. Here the CDR3 DNA reads TGTGCCAGTAGTCTTTCGGGCAGGGTGACCTACGAGCAGTACTTC.

The V and J genes are TRBV18 and TRBJ2-4, with TRBD2 matching over 13 bases. The CDR3 runs 16 residues. Trimming took 3 bases from V and 6 from J; bases not matched to a gene: 5. Germline V lookup: CDR1 KGHSH, CDR2 LQKENI. CDR3 sequence reads: CASSPTSGRALNIQYF. CDR3 nucleotide sequence: TGTGCCAGCTCACCTACTAGCGGGAGGGCCCTAAACATTCAGTACTTC.

This rearrangement joins TRBV5-1 to TRBJ2-1; D could derive from TRBD1 or TRBD2 (5 bases each). This CDR3 is built from 15 residues. Germline loops: CDR1 SGHRS, CDR2 YFSETQ. V was trimmed by 4 bases and J by 0 bases, leaving 11 bases between them. The CDR3 DNA reads as TGCGCCAGCAGCGAGGGGACCTACTCCTACAATGAGCAGTTCTTC. Protein sequence: CASSEGTYSYNEQFF.